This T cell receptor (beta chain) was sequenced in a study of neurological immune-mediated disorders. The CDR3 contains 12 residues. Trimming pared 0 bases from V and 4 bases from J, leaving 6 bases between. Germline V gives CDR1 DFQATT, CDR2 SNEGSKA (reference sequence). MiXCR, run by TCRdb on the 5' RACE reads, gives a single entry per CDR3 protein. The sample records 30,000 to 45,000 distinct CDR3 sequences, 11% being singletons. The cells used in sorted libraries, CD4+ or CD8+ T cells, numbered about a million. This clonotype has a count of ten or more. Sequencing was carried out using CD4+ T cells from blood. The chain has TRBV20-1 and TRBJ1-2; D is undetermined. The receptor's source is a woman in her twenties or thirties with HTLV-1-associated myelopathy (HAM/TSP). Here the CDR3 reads CSARDLVYGYTF. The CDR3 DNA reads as TGCAGTGCTAGAGATCTAGTCTATGGCTACACCTTC.